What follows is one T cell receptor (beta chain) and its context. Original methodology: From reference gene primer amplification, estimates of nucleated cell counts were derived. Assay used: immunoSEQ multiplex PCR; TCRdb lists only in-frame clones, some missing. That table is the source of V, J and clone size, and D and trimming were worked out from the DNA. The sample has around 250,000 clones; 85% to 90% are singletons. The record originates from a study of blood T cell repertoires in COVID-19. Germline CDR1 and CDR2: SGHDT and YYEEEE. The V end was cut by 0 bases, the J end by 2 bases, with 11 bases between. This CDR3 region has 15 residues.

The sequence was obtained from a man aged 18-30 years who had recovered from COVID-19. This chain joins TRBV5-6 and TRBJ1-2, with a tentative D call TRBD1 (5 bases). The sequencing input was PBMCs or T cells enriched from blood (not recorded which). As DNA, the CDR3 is TGTGCCAGCAGCTTGGAATGGCAGGGAAACTATGGCTACACCTTC. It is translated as CASSLEWQGNYGYTF.